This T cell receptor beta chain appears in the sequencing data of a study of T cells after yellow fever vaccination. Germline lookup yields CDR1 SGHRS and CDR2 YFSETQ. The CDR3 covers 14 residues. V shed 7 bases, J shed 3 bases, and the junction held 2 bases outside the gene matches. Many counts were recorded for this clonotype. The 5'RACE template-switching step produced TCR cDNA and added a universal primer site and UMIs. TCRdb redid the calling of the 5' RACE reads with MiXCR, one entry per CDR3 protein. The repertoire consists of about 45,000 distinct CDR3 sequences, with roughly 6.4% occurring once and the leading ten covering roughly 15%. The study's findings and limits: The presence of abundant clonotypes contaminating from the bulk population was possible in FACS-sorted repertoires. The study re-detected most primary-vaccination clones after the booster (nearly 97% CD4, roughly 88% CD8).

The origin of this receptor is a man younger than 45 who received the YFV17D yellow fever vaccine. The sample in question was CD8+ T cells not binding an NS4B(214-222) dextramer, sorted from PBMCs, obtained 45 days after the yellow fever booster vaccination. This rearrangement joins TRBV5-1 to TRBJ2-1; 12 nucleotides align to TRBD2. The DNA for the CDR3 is TGCGCCAGCGAACTAGCGGGAGGCTACAATGAGCAGTTCTTC. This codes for CASELAGGYNEQFF.